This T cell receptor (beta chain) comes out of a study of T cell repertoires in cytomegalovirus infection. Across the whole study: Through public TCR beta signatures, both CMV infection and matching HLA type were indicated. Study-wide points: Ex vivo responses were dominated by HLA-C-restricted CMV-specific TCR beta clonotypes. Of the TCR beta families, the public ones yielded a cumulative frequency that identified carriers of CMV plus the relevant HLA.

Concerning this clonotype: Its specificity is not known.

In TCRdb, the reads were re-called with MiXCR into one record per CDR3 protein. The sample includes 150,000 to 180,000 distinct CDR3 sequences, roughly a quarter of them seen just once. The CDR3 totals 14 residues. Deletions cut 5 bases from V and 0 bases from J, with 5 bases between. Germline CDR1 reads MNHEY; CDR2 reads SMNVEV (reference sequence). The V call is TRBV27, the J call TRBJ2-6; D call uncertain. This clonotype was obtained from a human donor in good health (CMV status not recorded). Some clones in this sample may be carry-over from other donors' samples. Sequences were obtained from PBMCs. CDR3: CASSLFSGANVLTF. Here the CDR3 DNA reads TGTGCCAGCAGTCTTTTCTCTGGGGCCAACGTCCTGACTTTC.